These T cell receptor beta chains were read from a single sample in a study of metastatic and nonmetastatic thyroid tumors. TCRdb re-analyzed the PCR reads through MiXCR. This table has tens of thousands of clones, 17% appearing once. The sequenced sample was blood. The source is a female donor with papillary thyroid cancer or a benign thyroid nodule (not recorded which). Some clones in this sample may be carry-over from other donors' samples. CDR3s include the opening cysteine and the closing phenylalanine or tryptophan. The D gene is left open where the match is weak. Not every row has a clone size; where given, it reads once, few, many or a size class.

v_call,j_call,d_call,clone_size,cdr3_aa,cdr3_nt
TRBV30,TRBJ1-6,-,-,CAWSLTGLDSPLHF,TGTGCCTGGAGCCTAACAGGGCTTGACTCACCCCTCCACTTT
TRBV7-9,TRBJ2-5,-,many,CASSPQGQETQYF,TGTGCCAGCAGCCCGCAGGGGCAAGAGACCCAGTACTTC
TRBV4-3,TRBJ2-6,-,few,CASSQEGPGLSGANVLTF,TGCGCCAGCAGCCAAGAAGGCCCAGGCCTCTCTGGGGCCAACGTCCTGACTTTC
TRBV5-4,TRBJ2-1,-,-,CASSLGWGRVGYNEQFF,TGTGCCAGCAGCTTAGGTTGGGGTAGAGTGGGATACAATGAGCAGTTCTTC
TRBV5-1,TRBJ2-7,TRBD1,-,CASSLVGRTGVHEQYF,TGCGCCAGCAGCTTGGTTGGACGGACAGGGGTCCACGAGCAGTACTTC
TRBV7-9,TRBJ1-6,TRBD1,many,CASSTGQANSPLHF,TGTGCCAGCAGCACGGGACAGGCCAATTCACCCCTCCACTTT
TRBV24-1,TRBJ2-5,TRBD1,many,CATSDPRDREETQYF,TGTGCCACCAGTGACCCCCGGGACAGAGAAGAGACCCAGTACTTC
TRBV3-1,TRBJ1-5,-,few,CASSQDASGDRQPQHF,TGTGCCAGCAGCCAAGATGCGTCAGGGGATAGGCAGCCCCAGCATTTT
TRBV7-3,TRBJ2-7,TRBD1,many,CASSLTGAEIHEQYF,TGTGCCAGCAGCCTGACAGGGGCCGAGATCCACGAGCAGTACTTC
TRBV7-8,TRBJ2-7,TRBD1,many,CASSPRGQGGHEQYF,TGTGCCAGCAGCCCTCGGGGACAGGGAGGCCACGAGCAGTACTTC
TRBV4-1,TRBJ2-6,-,once,CASSQWAGWSGVANVLTF,TGCGCCAGCAGCCAGTGGGCTGGCTGGAGCGGTGTGGCCAACGTCCTGACTTTC
TRBV6-2/TRBV6-3,TRBJ1-1,TRBD1,-,CASSHISFGTGDTEAFF,TGTGCCAGCAGCCATATCTCGTTCGGGACAGGGGACACTGAAGCTTTCTTT
TRBV6-1,TRBJ2-1,TRBD1,many,CASSPGTGVDEQFF,TGTGCCAGCAGTCCCGGGACAGGGGTCGATGAGCAGTTCTTC
TRBV6-6,TRBJ2-3,TRBD1,many,CASSYHRGNFADTQYF,TGTGCCAGCAGTTACCACAGGGGCAATTTCGCAGATACGCAGTATTTT
TRBV6-5,TRBJ1-3,-,-,CASSPDTGGHRPGNTIYF,TGTGCCAGCTCACCAGATACGGGGGGGCACCGTCCTGGAAACACCATATATTTT
TRBV9,TRBJ2-3,-,many,CASSPGHPSTDTQYF,TGTGCCAGCAGCCCGGGACACCCTAGCACAGATACGCAGTATTTT
TRBV20-1,TRBJ2-2,-,many,CSARTLLQDTGELFF,TGCAGTGCTAGGACGCTATTACAGGACACCGGGGAGCTGTTTTTT
TRBV6-2/TRBV6-3,TRBJ2-7,TRBD1,-,CASRLKGAPFERQYF,TGTGCCAGCAGGTTAAAGGGGGCCCCTTTTGAAAGACAGTACTTC
TRBV5-6,TRBJ1-6,TRBD1,many,CASSGQGNNSPLHF,TGTGCCAGCAGCGGACAGGGTAATAATTCACCCCTCCACTTT
TRBV11-1,TRBJ2-1,-,few,CASSLSGASSYNEQFF,TGTGCCAGCAGCTTGAGTGGGGCGAGCTCGTACAATGAGCAGTTCTTC
TRBV6-2/TRBV6-3,TRBJ2-5,-,-,CASSYSSEGGETKYF,TGTGCCAGCAGTTACTCAAGCGAGGGTGGCGAGACAAAGTACTTC
TRBV7-2,TRBJ2-7,TRBD2,many,CASSPRTSGDREQYF,TGTGCCAGCAGCCCGCGGACTAGCGGGGATAGAGAGCAGTACTTC
TRBV3-1,TRBJ2-3,-,-,CSSSYGSTDTQYF,TGTTCCAGCAGCTATGGATCCACAGATACGCAGTATTTT
TRBV5-1,TRBJ2-7,TRBD1,-,CASSLIPGQGVSYEQYF,TGCGCCAGCAGCTTAATTCCGGGACAGGGGGTTAGCTACGAGCAGTACTTC
TRBV20-1,TRBJ2-3,-,many,CSAFSFGTQYF,TGCAGTGCTTTTAGTTTTGGTACGCAGTATTTT
TRBV29-1,TRBJ2-5,-,many,CSETEGDGTQYF,TGCAGCGAAACGGAGGGGGATGGGACCCAGTACTTC
TRBV2,TRBJ2-1,-,many,CASSVPSLPEQFF,TGTGCCAGCAGTGTACCCTCCCTTCCTGAGCAGTTCTTC
TRBV19,TRBJ2-7,TRBD1,medium-sized,CASSSAGTGSYEQYF,TGTGCCAGTAGTAGTGCCGGGACAGGGAGCTACGAGCAGTACTTC
TRBV19,TRBJ2-3,-,many,CASRDYFLSDTQYF,TGTGCCAGTAGAGACTACTTTCTTTCAGATACGCAGTATTTT
TRBV20-1,TRBJ1-4,-,many,CSVKHPNEKLFF,TGCAGTGTTAAGCATCCCAATGAAAAACTGTTTTTT
TRBV7-2,TRBJ1-5,-,many,CASSLSADQPQHF,TGTGCCAGCAGCTTGTCAGCTGATCAGCCCCAGCATTTT
TRBV7-2,TRBJ1-1,-,-,CASTQDPRKNTEAFF,TGTGCCAGCACCCAGGACCCACGGAAGAACACTGAAGCTTTCTTT
TRBV5-1,TRBJ1-6,-,once,CASSLVGENSPLHF,TGCGCCAGCAGCTTGGTGGGGGAAAATTCACCCCTCCACTTT
TRBV7-9,TRBJ1-1,-,many,CASSDPYTEAFF,TGTGCCAGCAGCGATCCGTACACTGAAGCTTTCTTT
TRBV6-4,TRBJ2-7,-,-,CASRAWTAGYEQYF,TGTGCCAGCAGAGCCTGGACGGCGGGGTACGAGCAGTACTTC
TRBV6-1,TRBJ2-6,-,medium-sized,CASSEEGSGANVLTF,TGTGCCAGCAGTGAAGAAGGGAGTGGGGCCAACGTCCTGACTTTC
TRBV29-1,TRBJ1-1,TRBD1,many,CSVVRGRGQWAEAFF,TGCAGCGTTGTTAGGGGCAGGGGGCAGTGGGCTGAAGCTTTCTTT
TRBV4-1,TRBJ2-3,TRBD2,many,CASSQVRGRATDTQYF,TGCGCCAGCAGCCAAGTGCGCGGGAGGGCCACAGATACGCAGTATTTT
TRBV20-1,TRBJ1-1,TRBD1,many,CSARKGGQNTEAFF,TGCAGTGCTAGGAAAGGGGGCCAGAACACTGAAGCTTTCTTT
TRBV6-2/TRBV6-3,TRBJ1-4,-,many,CASSPRGTFNEKLFF,TGTGCCAGCAGTCCACGAGGGACCTTTAATGAAAAACTGTTTTTT
TRBV7-2,TRBJ1-1,-,many,CASSLLVNTEAFF,TGTGCCAGCAGCTTACTTGTGAACACTGAAGCTTTCTTT
TRBV5-1,TRBJ2-7,-,many,CASTEPGEPLEQYF,TGCGCCAGCACAGAACCCGGGGAGCCCCTAGAGCAGTACTTC
TRBV11-2,TRBJ2-6,-,many,CASGRWLSGANVLTF,TGTGCCAGCGGTCGGTGGCTATCTGGGGCCAACGTCCTGACTTTC
TRBV20-1,TRBJ2-7,-,once,CSARDHGRREPVSYEQYF,TGCAGTGCTAGAGACCACGGACGGAGAGAGCCCGTGTCCTACGAGCAGTACTTC
TRBV5-1,TRBJ2-1,TRBD1,-,CASSFEGAFVSNEQFF,TGCGCCAGCAGCTTCGAGGGGGCTTTCGTTAGTAATGAGCAGTTCTTC
TRBV29-1,TRBJ2-7,-,many,CSHRDTSYEQYF,TGCAGCCACCGGGACACCTCCTACGAGCAGTACTTC
TRBV2,TRBJ2-5,-,few,CASSGSRTQYF,TGTGCCAGCAGTGGGAGTAGGACCCAGTACTTC
TRBV7-7,TRBJ2-2,-,many,CASSSTSIGELFF,TGTGCCAGCAGCAGTACCTCCATCGGGGAGCTGTTTTTT
TRBV20-1,TRBJ2-5,-,many,CSARRSRATQGETQYF,TGCAGTGCTAGGCGCAGCAGGGCCACCCAGGGAGAGACCCAGTACTTC
TRBV5-1,TRBJ1-1,TRBD1,many,CASSSTDRAGAEAFF,TGCGCCAGCAGCTCCACAGACAGGGCGGGGGCTGAAGCTTTCTTT
TRBV7-9,TRBJ2-7,-,many,CASSLIGEGNEQYF,TGTGCCAGCAGCTTAATCGGGGAAGGAAACGAGCAGTACTTC
TRBV20-1,TRBJ2-3,-,many,CSARGSTDTQYF,TGCAGTGCTAGGGGGAGCACAGATACGCAGTATTTT
TRBV6-1,TRBJ1-1,TRBD1,many,CASRQYGTVNTEAFF,TGTGCCAGCAGGCAATACGGGACAGTGAACACTGAAGCTTTCTTT
TRBV12-3/TRBV12-4,TRBJ2-7,-,many,CASSLDRNEQYF,TGTGCCAGCAGTTTAGACCGTAACGAGCAGTACTTC